This is a list of T cell receptor beta chains from one sample in a study of T cell responses to AZD1222 COVID-19 vaccine. Produced via immunoSEQ multiplex PCR; TCRdb's table is partial and in-frame only. The sample consists of some 120,000 clones, approximately 85% of them appearing once. The specimen was peripheral blood, collected on day 0 of AZD1222 vaccination. Every receptor here comes from an adult in good health. Both conserved end residues are part of each CDR3. A D gene is named only where the DNA matches it firmly. Not all rows give a size; the values are once, few, many and, for expanded clones, a class.

D gene,clone size,V gene,J gene,CDR3 DNA,CDR3 protein
-,-,TRBV18,TRBJ1-5,TGTGCCAGCTCACGCGACGGAATCAAGAATCAGCCCCAGCATTTT,CASSRDGIKNQPQHF
-,-,TRBV18,TRBJ2-5,TGTGCCAGCTCACCACCGAGGGACCTCCAAGAGACCCAGTACTTC,CASSPPRDLQETQYF
-,-,TRBV19,TRBJ2-6,TGTGCCAGTAGTATTAACGGAAACTCTGGGGCCAACGTCCTGACTTTC,CASSINGNSGANVLTF
TRBD1,-,TRBV5-8,TRBJ1-1,TGTGCCAGCAGCACCGGGGACAGGGTCAGGACTGAAGCTTTCTTT,CASSTGDRVRTEAFF
-,-,TRBV3-1/TRBV3-2,TRBJ2-1,TGTGCCAGCAGCCCGGACAACGTGCGTTACAATGAGCAGTTCTTC,CASSPDNVRYNEQFF
-,-,TRBV5-6,TRBJ2-5,TGTGCCAGCAGCCCCGGACATTCTTCCCAAGAGACCCAGTACTTC,CASSPGHSSQETQYF
-,-,TRBV6-5,TRBJ1-4,TGTGCCAGCAGTCGAACGGGGACAACTAATGAAAAACTGTTTTTT,CASSRTGTTNEKLFF
TRBD2,once,TRBV18,TRBJ2-2,TGTGCCAGCTCACAGGGACTAGCGGGAGATGTCACCGGGGAGCTGTTTTTT,CASSQGLAGDVTGELFF
-,-,TRBV6-5,TRBJ2-1,TGTGCCAGTCAAAGGACTAACAATGAGCAGTTCTTC,CASQRTNNEQFF
-,-,TRBV28,TRBJ2-7,TGTGCCAGCAGTGGGACGGCCTACGAGCAGTACTTC,CASSGTAYEQYF
-,-,TRBV10-1,TRBJ2-5,TGCGCCAGCAGTGAGTCTAGGGGGGCTGGAGAGACCCAGTACTTC,CASSESRGAGETQYF
TRBD1,once,TRBV6-5,TRBJ2-3,TGTGCCAGCCAGAGGGGGCTCCGCACAGATACGCAGTATTTT,CASQRGLRTDTQYF
-,-,TRBV5-4,TRBJ1-2,TGTGCCAGCAGCACTGAAATGGGGACGTACGCCTATGGCTACACCTTC,CASSTEMGTYAYGYTF
-,-,TRBV28,TRBJ1-5,TGTGCCAGCAGCCTCCCTCCCCGGCAGCCCCAGCATTTT,CASSLPPRQPQHF
TRBD1,few,TRBV6-5,TRBJ1-5,TGTGCCAGCAGAACAGGGGGGGCGGGTCAGCCCCAGCATTTT,CASRTGGAGQPQHF
TRBD1,-,TRBV27,TRBJ1-1,TGTGCCAGCAGTCGACAGGGAGTGAACACTGAAGCTTTCTTT,CASSRQGVNTEAFF
-,-,TRBV9,TRBJ2-1,TGTGCCAGCAGCCTCACCTCCGGGCCGGCCCAGATCTTC,CASSLTSGPAQIF
-,-,TRBV7-2,TRBJ1-1,TGTGCCAGCAGCCGCAGATGGGGGAACACTGAAGCTTTCTTT,CASSRRWGNTEAFF
TRBD2,-,TRBV29-1,TRBJ2-1,TGCAGCGTTGGGGCCGGGACTAGCGGATACAATGAGCAGTTCTTC,CSVGAGTSGYNEQFF
-,-,TRBV10-1,TRBJ2-2,TGCGCCAGCAATGGCCCAAACACCGGGGAGCTGTTTTTT,CASNGPNTGELFF
TRBD1,-,TRBV30,TRBJ1-2,TGTGCCGGTGGACAGGGGTACTATGGCTACACCTTC,CAGGQGYYGYTF
TRBD1,-,TRBV5-4,TRBJ2-7,TGTGCCAGCAACGGCGGGACAGGGGGTATCTACGAGCAGTACTTC,CASNGGTGGIYEQYF
-,-,TRBV5-1,TRBJ2-1,TGCGCCAGCAGCTTGAAGGCAGGGGATGGCAATGAGCAGTTCTTC,CASSLKAGDGNEQFF
TRBD1,-,TRBV6-2/TRBV6-3,TRBJ1-6,TGTGCCAGCAGTTCGGGACAGAGTAATTCACCCCTCCACTTT,CASSSGQSNSPLHF
-,-,TRBV11-2,TRBJ1-4,TGTGCCAGCAGCTTTGCGGCGGTTCCTAATGAAAAACTGTTTTTT,CASSFAAVPNEKLFF
-,-,TRBV6-1,TRBJ1-2,TGTGCCAGCAGTGAAGCTTCGTCCAACTATGGCTACACCTTC,CASSEASSNYGYTF
TRBD2,-,TRBV9,TRBJ2-5,TGTGCCAGCAGCGTCATTCCGACCGGGACTAGCGGGAGGCAGACCCAGTACTTC,CASSVIPTGTSGRQTQYF
TRBD1,-,TRBV24-1,TRBJ2-1,TGTGCCACCAGTGGACCAGGACAGGGGGCTTATAACTACAATGAGCAGTTCTTC,CATSGPGQGAYNYNEQFF
-,-,TRBV30,TRBJ2-7,TGTGCCTGGAGTGTATCAGCTCGAGGCGAGCAGTACTTC,CAWSVSARGEQYF
-,-,TRBV4-3,TRBJ2-3,TGCGCCAGCAGCCAAGGAGGGGGAGGAGATACGCAGTATTTT,CASSQGGGGDTQYF
-,-,TRBV3-1/TRBV3-2,TRBJ2-7,TGTGCCAGCAGTCGGCGGGACGAGCAGTACTTC,CASSRRDEQYF
TRBD1,-,TRBV28,TRBJ2-7,TGTGCCAGCAGTTTTCCTTCCGGGACAGGAATCAGCTCCTACGAGCAGTACTTC,CASSFPSGTGISSYEQYF